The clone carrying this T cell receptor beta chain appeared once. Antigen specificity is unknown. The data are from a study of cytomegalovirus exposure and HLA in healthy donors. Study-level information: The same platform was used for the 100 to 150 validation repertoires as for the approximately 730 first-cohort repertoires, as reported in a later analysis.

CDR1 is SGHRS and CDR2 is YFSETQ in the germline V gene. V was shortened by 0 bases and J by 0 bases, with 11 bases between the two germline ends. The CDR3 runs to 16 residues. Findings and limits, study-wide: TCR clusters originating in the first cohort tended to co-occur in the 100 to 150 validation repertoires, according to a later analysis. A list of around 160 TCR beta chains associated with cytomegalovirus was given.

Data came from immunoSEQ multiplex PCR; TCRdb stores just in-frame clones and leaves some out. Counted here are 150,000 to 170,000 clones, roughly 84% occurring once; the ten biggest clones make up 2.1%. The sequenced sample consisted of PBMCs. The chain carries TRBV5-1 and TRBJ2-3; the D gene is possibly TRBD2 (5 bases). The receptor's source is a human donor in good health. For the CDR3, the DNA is TGCGCCAGCAGCTTGGGAGGGCGAACTAGCACAGATACGCAGTATTTT. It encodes CASSLGGRTSTDTQYF.